The rows below give T cell receptor beta chains drawn from one sample of a study. The protocol was immunoSEQ multiplex PCR, while the TCRdb copy is restricted to in-frame clones and leaves out a portion. The sample carries some 68,000 clones, just under 95% recorded once. Sample: PBMCs. Receptors originate from a man aged 35-49 years with rheumatoid arthritis. The CDR3 runs from the conserved cysteine through the conserved F or W. The D gene is left open where the match is weak. Only part of the rows carry a size: once, few, many, or a class if the clone is expanded.

D gene	clone size	J gene	V gene	CDR3 protein	CDR3 DNA
.	.	TRBJ1-3	TRBV7-9	CASSSYLLAGNSGNTIYF	TGTGCCAGCAGCTCCTATCTTTTGGCAGGGAACTCTGGAAACACCATATATTTT
.	few	TRBJ2-3	TRBV1	CTSSQRRAGGSTDTQYF	TGCACCAGCAGCCAAAGAAGGGCGGGAGGAAGCACAGATACGCAGTATTTT
.	medium-sized	TRBJ1-1	TRBV24-1	CATSVKVGPPGAFF	TGTGCCACCAGTGTCAAAGTAGGGCCCCCGGGCGCTTTCTTT
.	.	TRBJ2-5	TRBV6-5	CASSYSGGGGETQYF	TGTGCCAGCAGTTACTCAGGGGGAGGAGGAGAGACCCAGTACTTC
.	.	TRBJ2-7	TRBV11-3	CASSLGGPISYEQYF	TGTGCCAGCAGCTTAGGGGGGCCTATCTCCTACGAGCAGTACTTC
TRBD2	.	TRBJ2-6	TRBV27	CASGGVYGANVLTF	TGTGCCAGCGGGGGGGTATATGGGGCCAACGTCCTGACTTTC
.	.	TRBJ2-5	TRBV10-3	CANRDFRETQYF	TGTGCCAATAGGGACTTCAGGGAGACCCAGTACTTC
.	.	TRBJ1-1	TRBV29-1	CSVDGLTGTVNTEAFF	TGCAGCGTGGACGGCCTAACAGGGACGGTAAACACTGAAGCTTTCTTT
.	.	TRBJ1-5	TRBV5-1	CASSLVPGEPQPQHF	TGCGCCAGCAGCTTGGTGCCAGGAGAACCTCAGCCCCAGCATTTT
TRBD1	.	TRBJ2-3	TRBV7-7	CASSSGQWSTDTQYF	TGTGCTAGCAGCTCGGGACAGTGGAGCACAGATACGCAGTATTTT
.	.	TRBJ1-6	TRBV7-9	CASSFLGSAGMNSPLHF	TGTGCCAGCAGCTTCTTAGGGTCTGCAGGGATGAATTCACCCCTCCACTTT
TRBD2	.	TRBJ2-7	TRBV29-1	CSVEFGLAGDEQYF	TGCAGCGTTGAATTCGGGCTAGCGGGAGACGAGCAGTACTTC
TRBD2	.	TRBJ2-3	TRBV4-2	CASSLGGLAGGTDTQYF	TGTGCCAGCAGCCTCGGGGGACTAGCGGGCGGCACAGATACGCAGTATTTT
.	once	TRBJ1-6	TRBV18	CASSPTEAPGFTSLHF	TGTGCCAGCTCACCGACGGAGGCACCTGGATTCACGTCCCTCCACTTT
TRBD1	few	TRBJ1-1	TRBV18	CASSWEGQKAFF	TGTGCCAGCTCATGGGAGGGACAGAAAGCTTTCTTT
.	.	TRBJ1-1	TRBV19	CASSIQGTNTEAFF	TGTGCCAGTAGTATTCAGGGGACAAACACTGAAGCTTTCTTT
.	once	TRBJ1-5	TRBV28	CASSPTAGVQGPQHF	TGTGCCAGCAGTCCCACTGCAGGAGTGCAGGGGCCCCAGCATTTT
TRBD2	.	TRBJ2-7	TRBV29-1	CSVEGLADHYEQYF	TGCAGCGTTGAAGGCCTAGCGGACCACTACGAGCAGTACTTC
TRBD2	.	TRBJ2-1	TRBV5-6	CASSLVSSGRGHNEQFF	TGTGCCAGCAGCTTGGTGTCTAGCGGGAGGGGACACAATGAGCAGTTCTTC
TRBD1	.	TRBJ2-2	TRBV15	CATSSLDRDTGELFF	TGTGCCACCAGCAGTTTGGACAGGGACACCGGGGAGCTGTTTTTT
TRBD2	.	TRBJ2-1	TRBV6-4	CASSLSGGSYNEQFF	TGTGCCAGCAGCCTGTCGGGCGGGAGCTACAATGAGCAGTTCTTC
.	.	TRBJ2-3	TRBV6-5	CASSYSRLVNTDTQYF	TGTGCCAGCAGTTACTCGAGACTAGTGAACACAGATACGCAGTATTTT
TRBD1	.	TRBJ2-2	TRBV24-1	CATSRGPNTGELFF	TGTGCCACCAGCAGGGGGCCCAACACCGGGGAGCTGTTTTTT
.	.	TRBJ2-2	TRBV2	CASSKGWDTGELFF	TGTGCCAGCAGCAAGGGTTGGGACACCGGGGAGCTGTTTTTT
.	.	TRBJ2-1	TRBV11-3	CASSSRRANYNEQFF	TGTGCCAGCAGCTCTCGGCGGGCCAACTACAATGAGCAGTTCTTC
.	.	TRBJ2-2	TRBV19	CASSIVTAASTGELFF	TGTGCCAGTAGTATAGTGACAGCCGCGAGCACCGGGGAGCTGTTTTTT
TRBD1	.	TRBJ1-2	TRBV5-1	CASSGGQGRIYGYTF	TGCGCCAGCAGCGGCGGACAGGGAAGGATCTATGGCTACACCTTC
TRBD1	.	TRBJ1-2	TRBV28	CASTLSRGRGYTF	TGTGCCAGCACCCTTAGCAGGGGGCGCGGCTACACCTTC
TRBD1	once	TRBJ2-3	TRBV25-1	CASSEGKTGTASTDTQYF	TGTGCCAGCAGTGAGGGAAAAACCGGGACAGCTAGCACAGATACGCAGTATTTT
.	.	TRBJ1-1	TRBV5-6	CASSLAPEGREAEAFF	TGTGCCAGCAGCTTGGCCCCCGAGGGCCGGGAGGCTGAAGCTTTCTTT
TRBD2	.	TRBJ2-3	TRBV15	CATSRATSGIRGRTDTQYF	TGTGCCACCAGCAGAGCGACTAGCGGGATACGGGGGCGAACAGATACGCAGTATTTT
.	.	TRBJ2-5	TRBV5-4	CASSLGQQETQYF	TGTGCCAGCAGCTTGGGACAACAAGAGACCCAGTACTTC
.	.	TRBJ2-1	TRBV4-3	CASSQDGNEQFF	TGCGCCAGCAGCCAAGATGGGAATGAGCAGTTCTTC
.	.	TRBJ2-7	TRBV27	CASSPGHSYEQYF	TGTGCCAGCTCCCCTGGCCATTCCTACGAGCAGTACTTC
.	once	TRBJ2-2	TRBV3-1/TRBV3-2	CASSQAPGELFF	TGTGCCAGCAGCCAAGCCCCCGGGGAGCTGTTTTTT
.	.	TRBJ1-1	TRBV19	CASSERGGLNTEAFF	TGTGCCAGTAGTGAACGGGGGGGACTGAACACTGAAGCTTTCTTT
.	.	TRBJ2-6	TRBV7-8	CASSPTDTRSGANVLTF	TGTGCCAGCAGCCCAACGGACACCCGCTCTGGGGCCAACGTCCTGACTTTC
.	.	TRBJ2-7	TRBV5-5	CASSLAAVYEQYF	TGTGCCAGCAGCTTGGCAGCCGTTTACGAGCAGTACTTC
TRBD1	.	TRBJ1-3	TRBV3-1/TRBV3-2	CASSPVRGPGNTIYF	TGTGCCAGCAGCCCCGTCAGGGGGCCGGGAAACACCATATATTTT
.	.	TRBJ2-2	TRBV18	CASSPDPGELFF	TGTGCCAGCTCCCCGGACCCCGGGGAGCTGTTTTTT
TRBD2	.	TRBJ2-2	TRBV6-5	CASRSGSNTGELFF	TGTGCCAGCAGAAGCGGGAGTAACACCGGGGAGCTGTTTTTT